Listed below are T cell receptor beta chains from one sample, sequenced in a study of blood T cell repertoires in COVID-19. Sequenced by immunoSEQ multiplex PCR; TCRdb stores in-frame clones only, minus some. This table holds about 230,000 clones, 85% to 90% found once. Sequenced input: peripheral blood. These receptors all stem from a man in his forties or fifties with COVID-19, enrolled during active disease. CDR3s include the opening cysteine and the closing phenylalanine or tryptophan. Each record gives: clone size, V gene, CDR3 protein. Expanded clones are given a class, and other clones once, few, many or no size at all.

size: NA; V: TRBV30; CDR3: CAWSVLPNYGYTF
size: once; V: TRBV6-2/TRBV6-3; CDR3: CASSYPQGSTEAFF
size: NA; V: TRBV28; CDR3: CASSLGQGIANEKLFF
size: NA; V: TRBV7-2; CDR3: CASSLVAGNYGYTF
size: once; V: TRBV19; CDR3: CASSARDRGPDTQYF
size: NA; V: TRBV4-2; CDR3: CASSQEAPFSYGGELFF
size: NA; V: TRBV25-1; CDR3: CASRSRLNSPLHF
size: once; V: TRBV28; CDR3: CATQEDSNQPQHF
size: once; V: TRBV27; CDR3: CASSFSRRDYEQYF
size: NA; V: TRBV24-1; CDR3: CATSDDTLRGLNEQFF
size: NA; V: TRBV7-2; CDR3: CAIAWGGSPEAFF
size: NA; V: TRBV7-2; CDR3: CASSSGQGAPTEAFF
size: NA; V: TRBV7-2; CDR3: CASSLLAGGPDTQYF
size: NA; V: TRBV2; CDR3: CASSSGTGFYEQYF
size: NA; V: TRBV7-3; CDR3: CASGRFGGQYNEQFF
size: NA; V: TRBV19; CDR3: CASSDRGTGQPQHF
size: NA; V: TRBV7-8; CDR3: CASSFLIPGQGGREQYF
size: NA; V: TRBV2; CDR3: CASGEQGFSEAFF
size: NA; V: TRBV5-4; CDR3: CASSLELAGGAYEQYF
size: NA; V: TRBV15; CDR3: CATSGIAGETQYF
size: NA; V: TRBV27; CDR3: CASSPGTAYNSPLHF
size: NA; V: TRBV3-1/TRBV3-2; CDR3: CASSQDIGGDRYEQYF
size: NA; V: TRBV6-2/TRBV6-3; CDR3: CASSAWDRESLQETQYF
size: NA; V: TRBV2; CDR3: CASREAMDPYEQFF
size: NA; V: TRBV9; CDR3: CASSPQTTGLAGYNEQFF
size: NA; V: TRBV5-6; CDR3: CASSLYWQGIHQPQHF
size: NA; V: TRBV7-2; CDR3: CASSFVRDSGNYGYTF
size: NA; V: TRBV30; CDR3: CAWSPGGARQGPQHF
size: NA; V: TRBV7-6; CDR3: CASSLEGAYGYTF
size: NA; V: TRBV7-2; CDR3: CASSLVLEQFF
size: NA; V: TRBV6-5; CDR3: CASRTGEHYNSPLHF
size: NA; V: TRBV15; CDR3: CATSSRTGATYEQYF
size: NA; V: TRBV5-4; CDR3: CATRPGAAGNTIYF
size: NA; V: TRBV2; CDR3: CASSGGTEAKNIQYF
size: NA; V: TRBV19; CDR3: CASRKGGDPTEAFF
size: NA; V: TRBV4-3; CDR3: CASSQDIGTDTQYF
size: NA; V: TRBV7-2; CDR3: CASSPVNPTVRNYGYTF
size: NA; V: TRBV7-9; CDR3: CASSFGTSGIGEQYF
size: NA; V: TRBV9; CDR3: CASSVGGREETQYF
size: NA; V: TRBV5-1; CDR3: CASSFRGGRGSEQYF
size: NA; V: TRBV10-3; CDR3: CAISDPPRYEQYF
size: NA; V: TRBV28; CDR3: CASSLSASGSEQYF
size: NA; V: TRBV2; CDR3: CASGRIQGNTGELFF
size: NA; V: TRBV2; CDR3: CASRGTGTNSPLHF
size: NA; V: TRBV3-1/TRBV3-2; CDR3: CASSQRLAGGPDTQYF
size: NA; V: TRBV27; CDR3: CASSLSSIPGQREYGYTF
size: once; V: TRBV25-1; CDR3: CASRRQEDSPLHF
size: NA; V: TRBV6-5; CDR3: CATKTGSTNEKLFF
size: NA; V: TRBV3-1/TRBV3-2; CDR3: CASRGQDRGSYGYTF
size: NA; V: TRBV28; CDR3: CASNTWTVAQPQHF
size: NA; V: TRBV6-1; CDR3: CASSEVDLGNTEAFF
size: NA; V: TRBV2; CDR3: CASSEAVAGSYNEQFF
size: NA; V: TRBV28; CDR3: CASSLNRGGLSGGQPQHF
size: NA; V: TRBV6-6; CDR3: CASNPGQGTTEAFF
size: NA; V: TRBV6-2/TRBV6-3; CDR3: CASSSARGNEQYF
size: once; V: TRBV5-4; CDR3: CASSLAGQGSYEQYF
size: NA; V: TRBV7-2; CDR3: CASSPGTTYNEQFF
size: NA; V: TRBV10-3; CDR3: CATKAATGDRSPLHF
size: NA; V: TRBV6-5; CDR3: CASRRDRVSYEQYF